A selection of T cell receptor beta chains follows, all from one sample in a study of T-cell reconstitution after alpha-beta-depleted transplantation in children. TCRdb re-analysed the PCR reads in MiXCR, keeping a single row per CDR3 protein. Among about 830,000 distinct CDR3 sequences listed, approximately 15% were seen once. The material was PBMCs, mostly from graft donor cells, obtained 360 days after TCRalphabeta/CD19-depleted stem cell transplant. The source is a male patient aged 10-17 years who had a stem cell transplant for acute lymphoblastic leukemia, so the T cells may come from the graft donor. The CDR3 runs from the conserved cysteine through the conserved F or W. D genes are given only for firm matches. A clone size is listed for some rows: how often the clone was seen (once, few, many), or a class if it is expanded.

v_call	d_call	clone_size	j_call	cdr3_aa
TRBV5-1	TRBD1	.	TRBJ2-7	CASSPWDRGRSYEQYF
TRBV20-1	.	.	TRBJ2-5	CSAMPNTGIQETQYF
TRBV12-3/TRBV12-4	.	few	TRBJ2-1	CASSLPNPSYNEQFF
TRBV5-1	.	many	TRBJ2-7	CASSLEGGNYEQYF
TRBV27	TRBD1	few	TRBJ2-1	CASSRQGPRNEQFF
TRBV18	TRBD1	once	TRBJ2-2	CASSPPDRGRLTGELFF
TRBV24-1	.	few	TRBJ2-1	CATISPRSRSPVDNEQFF
TRBV12-3/TRBV12-4	TRBD2	.	TRBJ2-7	CASSFRASGSLWYEQYF
TRBV6-7	.	.	TRBJ2-5	CASREGKETQYF
TRBV6-5	TRBD2	once	TRBJ2-5	CASSYSGTTKETQYF